The 20 T cell receptor beta chains in this list originate from one sample, sequenced in a study of Graves' ophthalmopathy and Graves' hyperthyroidism. The study amplified TCR beta CDR3 regions using RNA transcripts. HTBI-primed RT-PCR formed the first round, and a multiplex PCR formed the second. TCRdb independently ran MiXCR on the multiplex PCR reads; one entry per CDR3 protein. The sample holds about 550,000 distinct CDR3 sequences, under 40% seen once. Sequencing was carried out using peripheral blood or thyroid tissue (not recorded which). The receptors originated from an adult man with Graves' hyperthyroidism.

This clonotype was seen a few times. At one boundary the junction diverges from the germline segment, which might be a read error. This rearrangement joins TRBV7-2 to TRBJ2-2; D might be TRBD1 or TRBD2, each matching 6 bases. The CDR3 extends over 17 amino acids. Looked up from germline, CDR1 is SGHTA and CDR2 is FQGNSA. The CDR3 region is CASSLGYRVAITGGLFF. DNA for the CDR3: TGTGCCAGCAGCTTGGGTTACAGGGTAGCGATCACCGGGGGGCTGTTTTTT.

Of note for this clonotype: A read error may produce the germline difference seen at one junction end. CDR3: CSVGGASGGADTRYF. CDR3 nucleotides: TGCAGCGTCGGAGGGGCTAGCGGGGGGGCAGATACGCGGTATTTT. This chain joins TRBV29-1 and TRBJ2-3; TRBD2 matches 12 bases. The V gene's germline CDR1 is SQVTM and CDR2 ANQGSEA. The CDR3 is 15 residues long.

This clonotype showed up many times. The V call is TRBV7-2, the J call TRBJ2-5; 8 bases map to TRBD2. J was trimmed by 2 bases and V by 0 bases; bases with no gene match: 11. Per germline, CDR1 SGHTA and CDR2 FQGNSA. The CDR3 is made up of 18 amino acids. The DNA for the CDR3 is TGTGCCAGCAGCTTAGCCCCTGCCAGGGCTAGCGGGCAAGAGACCCAGTACTTC. This translates into CASSLAPARASGQETQYF.

The chain joins TRBV7-8 to TRBJ1-5; D unclear. V dropped 5 bases and J dropped 6 bases, with 17 bases sitting between them. Germline V gene lookup returns CDR1 SGHVS and CDR2 FQNEAQ. This CDR3 contains 15 residues. The DNA for the CDR3 is TGTGCCAGCAGCGGAGGGAAGGGAGTTGGTCAGCCCCAGCATTTT. This codes for CASSGGKGVGQPQHF.

In its sample, this clonotype was seen many times. The chain recombines TRBV2 with TRBJ1-1; 7 bases are a match to TRBD1. The CDR3 is 15 residues long. Germline V lookup: CDR1 SNHLY, CDR2 FYNNEI. J gave up 4 bases and V 4 bases, and 9 bases lay outside the gene matches. CDR3 residues: CASSGAGGEGTEAFF. The CDR3 bases are TGTGCCAGCAGTGGAGCAGGGGGTGAGGGCACTGAAGCTTTCTTT.

This clonotype came up many times. This chain links TRBV24-1 with TRBJ1-3; the D gene is possibly TRBD1 (6 bases). The ends were cut back, 8 bases at V and 7 bases at J, with 14 bases in the middle. The CDR3 has 13 amino acids. The germline V gene has CDR1 KGHDR and CDR2 SFDVKD. CDR3 sequence: CATITGTKNTIYF. CDR3 in DNA: TGTGCCACCATAACCGGGACAAAGAACACCATATATTTT.

The chain uses TRBV7-9 and TRBJ1-2; D ambiguous. The CDR3 is 15 amino acids. Germline CDR1 SEHNR, CDR2 FQNEAQ (reference sequence). V was shortened by 3 bases and J by 5 bases, with 16 bases between the two germline ends. The CDR3 region is CASSLPVASGYGYTF. Written as DNA, the CDR3 is TGTGCCAGCAGCTTGCCGGTAGCGTCCGGGTATGGCTACACCTTC.

This clonotype was seen more than once but under ten times. The chain has TRBV9 and TRBJ1-3; no firm D call. This CDR3 has 13 residues. CDR1 and CDR2 from the germline V gene are SGDLS and YYNGEE. V lost 3 bases and J lost 3, with 7 bases in between. As DNA, the CDR3 is TGTGCCAGCAGCGGAGCAGTTGGAAACACCATATATTTT. Protein product: CASSGAVGNTIYF.

This clonotype occurred many times. The V and J genes are TRBV20-1 and TRBJ1-1; possible D gene TRBD1, 5 bases. V was cut by 0 bases and J by 6 bases, with 11 bases left in between. Germline V gene data show CDR1 as DFQATT and CDR2 as SNEGSKA (reference sequence). The CDR3 is made up of 13 amino acids. The DNA of the CDR3 is TGCAGTGCTAGAGATGGCGGGGCCCCTGAAGCTTTCTTT. It encodes CSARDGGAPEAFF.

This clonotype has ten or more counts. J is TRBJ1-1 and V is TRBV10-3; 7 nucleotides align to TRBD1. CDR1 and CDR2 from the germline V gene are ENHRY and SYGVKD. With V trimmed by 6 bases and J by 3 bases, 4 bases remained unmatched. The CDR3 runs 13 residues. The DNA for the CDR3 is TGTGCCATCAGGACAGGGAGAGACACTGAAGCTTTCTTT. Its protein is CAIRTGRDTEAFF.

This clonotype was seen repeatedly, ten times or more. This sequence joins TRBV7-9 and TRBJ2-2, with 9 bases matching TRBD1. V gave up 5 bases and J gave up 6 bases; unmatched junction bases: 7. The CDR3 consists of 15 residues. Germline V gene lookup returns CDR1 SEHNR and CDR2 FQNEAQ (reference sequence). The CDR3 DNA sequence: TGTGCCAGCAGCCGACAGGGGGATAGTCCCGGGGAGCTGTTTTTT. Its translation is CASSRQGDSPGELFF.

This clonotype was seen at least ten times. The CDR3: CASSFGYLNTEAFF. The DNA for the CDR3 is TGCGCCAGCAGCTTCGGGTATCTGAACACTGAAGCTTTCTTT. This chain joins TRBV5-1 and TRBJ1-1; D is uncertain. CDR3 length: 14 residues. Germline V gene data show CDR1 as SGHRS and CDR2 as YFSETQ. With 2 bases removed from V and 0 bases from J, the gap between germline ends came to 8 bases.

This clonotype showed up many times. This chain joins TRBV11-2 and TRBJ1-4, with 12 bases that match TRBD1. The CDR3 runs 15 residues. The trim removed 6 bases at V and 8 bases at J, leaving 7 bases unmatched. Looked up from germline, CDR1 is SGHAT and CDR2 is FQNNGV. The CDR3 is CASRPTGTGGEKLFF. Here the CDR3 DNA reads TGTGCCAGCAGACCCACCGGGACAGGGGGCGAAAAACTGTTTTTT.

This clonotype has a count of ten or more. The chain is built from TRBV4-1 and TRBJ2-5; 15 bases fit TRBD2. Trimming removed 4 bases from V and 5 bases from J; junction bases left unmatched: 8. The length of the CDR3 is 17 residues. Germline loops: CDR1 MGHRA, CDR2 YSYEKL. In DNA, the CDR3 is TGCGCCAGCAGCCCCGGACTAGCGGGGGGGCCACGGGAGACCCAGTACTTC. This encodes CASSPGLAGGPRETQYF.

This clonotype came up many times. The CDR3 region has the DNA TGTGCCACCAGTGATTTAAGCACCGGGGAGCTGTTTTTT. Protein: CATSDLSTGELFF. This sequence joins TRBV24-1 and TRBJ2-2; D remains unclear. The CDR3 consists of 13 residues. Germline V gene lookup returns CDR1 KGHDR and CDR2 SFDVKD. V lost 1 base and J lost 4, with 3 bases in between.

This clonotype was seen repeatedly, ten times or more. CDR3 protein: CASSVTRDGYTF. The CDR3 bases are TGTGCCAGCAGTGTAACCAGAGATGGCTACACCTTC. The gene calls are TRBV2 and TRBJ1-2, with D hard to call. This CDR3 is built from 12 residues. V lost 4 bases, J lost 6 bases, and 9 bases lay in between. Germline loops: CDR1 SNHLY, CDR2 FYNNEI.

Ten or more counts support this clonotype. The chain uses TRBV13 and TRBJ1-1, with D tentatively TRBD1 (6 bases). Germline assignment: CDR1 PRHDT and CDR2 FYEKMQ (reference sequence). V lost 5 bases and J 1 base, leaving 11 bases between the germline ends. The CDR3 runs 14 residues. CDR3 bases: TGTGCCAGCAGCCATGGGGACAAGAACACTGAAGCTTTCTTT. Its translation is CASSHGDKNTEAFF.

This clonotype appeared many times. The chain uses TRBV14 and TRBJ2-7, with D possibly matching TRBD2 (6 bases). V gave up 1 base and J gave up 3 bases, with 13 bases separating them. CDR1 and CDR2 from the germline V gene are SGHDN and FVKESK. The CDR3 is 15 residues long. Written as DNA, the CDR3 is TGTGCCAGCAGCCAAGGGAGGGGTAGTGGCTACGAGCAGTACTTC. This sequence encodes CASSQGRGSGYEQYF.

This clonotype appeared many times. A read error may produce the germline difference seen at one junction end. The rearrangement uses TRBV5-1 and TRBJ2-5, with D tentatively TRBD2 (5 bases). CDR3 size: 14 residues. Germline lookup yields CDR1 SGHRS and CDR2 YFSETQ. The CDR3 nucleotides are TGCGCCAGCAGTTTGGGCGGGTACCAAGAGACCCAGTACTTC. It encodes CASSLGGYQETQYF.

This clonotype was seen at least ten times. V and J are TRBV5-1 and TRBJ1-1; 8 nucleotides agree with TRBD1. J lost 0 bases, V lost 3 bases, and 4 bases had no gene match. This CDR3 has 15 amino acids. Germline CDR1 SGHRS, CDR2 YFSETQ. This CDR3 reads CASSSPGQVNTEAFF. CDR3 bases: TGCGCCAGCAGCTCCCCGGGACAGGTGAACACTGAAGCTTTCTTT.